The present TCR beta chain was sequenced within a study of blood T cells in healthy people across ages. The authors drew about 10 milliliters of peripheral blood from each donor. The ends lost 5 bases at V and 2 bases at J; junction bases unmatched: 10. The CDR3 is made up of 16 amino acids. The germline gives CDR1 SGHNT, CDR2 YENEEA. With a J-beta primer mix and a sample-barcoded 5' primer, a second PCR ran about 6 to 11 cycles. One entry per CDR3 protein results from TCRdb running MiXCR on the 5' RACE reads. The sample has about 730,000 distinct CDR3 sequences, roughly 41% seen once. The source is a woman between 55 and 75 years old in good health. The sequenced material came from blood. This chain uses TRBV11-3 with TRBJ2-3; TRBD1 aligns across 7 bases. This chain's CDR3 is CASSPGTERDTDTQYF. The CDR3 DNA reads TGTGCCAGCAGCCCGGGGACAGAAAGAGACACAGATACGCAGTATTTT.